This is a list of T cell receptor beta chains from one sample in a study of T cell repertoires in cytomegalovirus infection. MiXCR was run by TCRdb on the reads, yielding one entry per CDR3 protein. The table lists roughly 700,000 distinct CDR3 sequences, 30% to 35% of them singletons. No antigens are known for them. Here the sequenced sample was cultured PBMCs, taken from culture after CMV antigen stimulation. All receptors derive from a human donor in good health (CMV status not recorded). Some clones in this sample may be carry-over from other donors' samples. Each CDR3 is given with its conserved first and last residue. Fields, in order: J gene, D gene, clone size, V gene, CDR3 protein, CDR3 DNA. A D gene is named only where the DNA matches it firmly. Size tells how often a clone was seen (once, few, many) or the class of an expanded clone, and some rows leave it out.

J gene: TRBJ2-7
D gene: NA
clone size: few
V gene: TRBV11-2
CDR3 protein: CASSLTVYLAGEQYF
CDR3 DNA: TGTGCCAGCAGCCTAACGGTTTACCTAGCAGGGGAGCAGTACTTC

J gene: TRBJ1-3
D gene: NA
clone size: few
V gene: TRBV28
CDR3 protein: CASSQQNSGNTIYF
CDR3 DNA: TGTGCCAGCAGTCAGCAGAACTCTGGAAACACCATATATTTT

J gene: TRBJ2-3
D gene: NA
clone size: NA
V gene: TRBV5-8
CDR3 protein: CASRPDGEKDTQYF
CDR3 DNA: TGTGCCAGCAGACCCGACGGCGAGAAAGATACGCAGTATTTT

J gene: TRBJ2-1
D gene: NA
clone size: few
V gene: TRBV19
CDR3 protein: CASSVGTRRGKNEQFF
CDR3 DNA: TGTGCCAGTAGTGTCGGGACTCGCCGTGGTAAGAATGAGCAGTTCTTC

J gene: TRBJ1-4
D gene: NA
clone size: many
V gene: TRBV7-8
CDR3 protein: CASSSRVDNEKLFF
CDR3 DNA: TGTGCCAGCAGTTCCCGGGTCGATAATGAAAAACTGTTTTTT

J gene: TRBJ2-1
D gene: TRBD2
clone size: few
V gene: TRBV27
CDR3 protein: CASSFGVGTSGGGEQFF
CDR3 DNA: TGTGCCAGCAGTTTCGGCGTCGGGACTAGCGGGGGTGGGGAGCAGTTCTTC

J gene: TRBJ2-1
D gene: NA
clone size: few
V gene: TRBV25-1
CDR3 protein: CASSDRGAGSYNEQFF
CDR3 DNA: TGTGCCAGCAGTGATCGAGGGGCCGGCTCCTACAATGAGCAGTTCTTC

J gene: TRBJ2-1
D gene: TRBD2
clone size: NA
V gene: TRBV20-1
CDR3 protein: CSARGILAGDIYNEQFF
CDR3 DNA: TGCAGTGCTAGAGGTATTTTAGCGGGGGACATTTACAATGAGCAGTTCTTC

J gene: TRBJ1-6
D gene: NA
clone size: once
V gene: TRBV7-2
CDR3 protein: CASSLAVREYSPLHF
CDR3 DNA: TGTGCCAGCAGCTTAGCTGTCAGGGAATATTCACCCCTCCACTTT

J gene: TRBJ2-1
D gene: TRBD2
clone size: NA
V gene: TRBV6-1
CDR3 protein: CASREDFYNEQFF
CDR3 DNA: TGTGCCAGCCGGGAGGACTTCTACAATGAGCAGTTCTTC

J gene: TRBJ2-3
D gene: NA
clone size: NA
V gene: TRBV5-1
CDR3 protein: CASSLEPRLVESQYF
CDR3 DNA: TGCGCCAGCAGCTTGGAACCCCGACTGGTCGAATCGCAGTATTTT

J gene: TRBJ1-2
D gene: NA
clone size: NA
V gene: TRBV24-1
CDR3 protein: CATSGQGMDYGYTF
CDR3 DNA: TGTGCCACCAGTGGTCAGGGCATGGACTATGGCTACACCTTC

J gene: TRBJ2-7
D gene: NA
clone size: few
V gene: TRBV6-5
CDR3 protein: CASSPPLGSRDEQYF
CDR3 DNA: TGTGCCAGCAGTCCACCCCTGGGTAGTCGGGACGAGCAGTACTTC

J gene: TRBJ2-7
D gene: NA
clone size: NA
V gene: TRBV2
CDR3 protein: CASSSGLWHEQYF
CDR3 DNA: TGTGCCAGCTCTTCAGGTCTATGGCACGAGCAGTACTTC

J gene: TRBJ2-1
D gene: NA
clone size: NA
V gene: TRBV19
CDR3 protein: CASSIVAGIAYNEQFF
CDR3 DNA: TGTGCCAGTAGTATAGTGGCGGGAATAGCATACAATGAGCAGTTCTTC

J gene: TRBJ2-5
D gene: NA
clone size: NA
V gene: TRBV15
CDR3 protein: CATSRRQAWYQETQYF
CDR3 DNA: TGTGCCACCAGCAGAAGACAGGCTTGGTACCAAGAGACCCAGTACTTC

J gene: TRBJ1-6
D gene: NA
clone size: NA
V gene: TRBV4-1
CDR3 protein: CASSQEHRRYNSPLHF
CDR3 DNA: TGCGCCAGCAGCCAAGAACATAGGAGGTATAATTCACCCCTCCACTTT

J gene: TRBJ2-2
D gene: NA
clone size: NA
V gene: TRBV5-1
CDR3 protein: CASSTSNTGELFF
CDR3 DNA: TGCGCCAGCAGTACATCGAACACCGGGGAGCTGTTTTTT

J gene: TRBJ1-6
D gene: NA
clone size: NA
V gene: TRBV6-1
CDR3 protein: CASRGEKRKGQFNSPLHF
CDR3 DNA: TGTGCCAGCAGGGGCGAAAAACGGAAGGGGCAATTTAATTCACCCCTCCACTTT

J gene: TRBJ2-5
D gene: TRBD2
clone size: NA
V gene: TRBV7-2
CDR3 protein: CASSFGLAGVGTQYF
CDR3 DNA: TGTGCCAGCAGCTTCGGGTTGGCGGGGGTGGGGACCCAGTACTTC

J gene: TRBJ1-5
D gene: NA
clone size: NA
V gene: TRBV5-6
CDR3 protein: CASSLAGRGGGEPQHF
CDR3 DNA: TGTGCCAGCAGCTTGGCGGGGAGGGGGGGAGGAGAGCCCCAGCATTTT

J gene: TRBJ2-5
D gene: TRBD2
clone size: once
V gene: TRBV29-1
CDR3 protein: CRPGLAAYQETQYF
CDR3 DNA: TGCAGACCTGGACTAGCGGCGTACCAAGAGACCCAGTACTTC

J gene: TRBJ1-1
D gene: TRBD1
clone size: NA
V gene: TRBV12-3/TRBV12-4
CDR3 protein: CASSSRQGLDTEAFF
CDR3 DNA: TGTGCCAGCAGTTCTAGACAGGGGCTGGACACTGAAGCTTTCTTT

J gene: TRBJ2-7
D gene: TRBD1
clone size: NA
V gene: TRBV11-2
CDR3 protein: CASSLDGQGVYEQYF
CDR3 DNA: TGTGCCAGCAGCCTCGACGGACAGGGGGTGTACGAGCAGTACTTC

J gene: TRBJ2-2
D gene: TRBD1
clone size: few
V gene: TRBV4-1
CDR3 protein: CASSQGGQGIYGGELFF
CDR3 DNA: TGCGCCAGCAGCCAAGGGGGACAGGGAATTTATGGCGGGGAGCTGTTTTTT

J gene: TRBJ2-5
D gene: NA
clone size: NA
V gene: TRBV5-4
CDR3 protein: CASSLMGGQKTQYF
CDR3 DNA: TGTGCCAGCAGCTTGATGGGGGGCCAGAAGACCCAGTACTTC

J gene: TRBJ2-3
D gene: TRBD2
clone size: many
V gene: TRBV7-2
CDR3 protein: CASSRAGGPSSTDTQYF
CDR3 DNA: TGTGCCAGCAGCCGAGCGGGAGGGCCCTCTAGCACAGATACGCAGTATTTT

J gene: TRBJ2-7
D gene: TRBD2
clone size: few
V gene: TRBV2
CDR3 protein: CAQGLAAYEQYF
CDR3 DNA: TGTGCCCAAGGACTAGCGGCCTACGAGCAGTACTTC

J gene: TRBJ2-3
D gene: NA
clone size: NA
V gene: TRBV10-3
CDR3 protein: CAISARLGSTDTQYF
CDR3 DNA: TGTGCCATCAGTGCAAGACTAGGGAGCACAGATACGCAGTATTTT

J gene: TRBJ2-7
D gene: TRBD2
clone size: many
V gene: TRBV7-2
CDR3 protein: CASSLSSRTSGQDEQYF
CDR3 DNA: TGTGCCAGCAGCTTAAGTTCTCGGACTAGCGGGCAAGACGAGCAGTACTTC

J gene: TRBJ2-1
D gene: NA
clone size: NA
V gene: TRBV4-1
CDR3 protein: CASSQVRGNEQFF
CDR3 DNA: TGCGCCAGCAGCCAAGTACGGGGCAATGAGCAGTTCTTC

J gene: TRBJ2-7
D gene: TRBD1
clone size: many
V gene: TRBV7-2
CDR3 protein: CASSLVPGTGFYEQYF
CDR3 DNA: TGTGCCAGCAGCTTAGTCCCCGGGACAGGGTTCTACGAGCAGTACTTC

J gene: TRBJ2-1
D gene: TRBD2
clone size: NA
V gene: TRBV27
CDR3 protein: CASSFRLVAGENEQFF
CDR3 DNA: TGTGCCAGCAGTTTCCGATTGGTAGCGGGAGAGAATGAGCAGTTCTTC

J gene: TRBJ1-4
D gene: NA
clone size: few
V gene: TRBV2
CDR3 protein: CASSVEGKGEKLFF
CDR3 DNA: TGTGCCAGCAGTGTGGAGGGAAAAGGAGAAAAACTGTTTTTT

J gene: TRBJ2-1
D gene: NA
clone size: NA
V gene: TRBV14
CDR3 protein: CASSVREYNEQFF
CDR3 DNA: TGTGCCAGCAGCGTAAGAGAGTACAATGAGCAGTTCTTC

J gene: TRBJ1-4
D gene: NA
clone size: NA
V gene: TRBV7-2
CDR3 protein: CASSARGPTNEKLFF
CDR3 DNA: TGTGCCAGCAGCGCACGCGGACCAACTAATGAAAAACTGTTTTTT

J gene: TRBJ2-3
D gene: TRBD2
clone size: few
V gene: TRBV11-2
CDR3 protein: CASRRAGRTGTDTQYF
CDR3 DNA: TGTGCCAGCAGGCGAGCGGGACGGACTGGCACAGATACGCAGTATTTT

J gene: TRBJ1-1
D gene: NA
clone size: few
V gene: TRBV5-1
CDR3 protein: CASSTTTEEAFF
CDR3 DNA: TGCGCCAGCAGCACCACAACAGAAGAAGCTTTCTTT

J gene: TRBJ1-1
D gene: NA
clone size: NA
V gene: TRBV5-1
CDR3 protein: CASSLEPRYGEAFF
CDR3 DNA: TGCGCCAGCAGCTTGGAACCGAGATATGGTGAAGCTTTCTTT

J gene: TRBJ2-2
D gene: TRBD2
clone size: NA
V gene: TRBV20-1
CDR3 protein: CSALAGGSVTGELFF
CDR3 DNA: TGCAGTGCCCTAGCGGGGGGCTCCGTTACCGGGGAGCTGTTTTTT

J gene: TRBJ1-3
D gene: NA
clone size: NA
V gene: TRBV9
CDR3 protein: CASSVSGWGNTIYF
CDR3 DNA: TGTGCCAGCAGCGTCTCAGGGTGGGGAAACACCATATATTTT

J gene: TRBJ1-2
D gene: NA
clone size: NA
V gene: TRBV19
CDR3 protein: CASSAFRAGDGYTF
CDR3 DNA: TGTGCCAGTAGTGCCTTCCGGGCAGGGGACGGCTACACCTTC

J gene: TRBJ1-4
D gene: NA
clone size: few
V gene: TRBV19
CDR3 protein: CASRDKWGTNEKLFF
CDR3 DNA: TGTGCCAGTAGAGACAAGTGGGGAACTAATGAAAAACTGTTTTTT

J gene: TRBJ2-5
D gene: TRBD1
clone size: NA
V gene: TRBV7-9
CDR3 protein: CASSLRWDRGETQYF
CDR3 DNA: TGTGCCAGCAGCCTTAGGTGGGACAGGGGAGAGACCCAGTACTTC

J gene: TRBJ2-1
D gene: NA
clone size: NA
V gene: TRBV5-3
CDR3 protein: CASSLRPGARGDEQFF
CDR3 DNA: TGTGCCAGCAGCTTGAGACCGGGGGCCAGGGGCGATGAGCAGTTCTTC

J gene: TRBJ2-2
D gene: NA
clone size: NA
V gene: TRBV19
CDR3 protein: CASHTGALTGELFF
CDR3 DNA: TGTGCCAGTCACACCGGGGCGCTCACCGGGGAGCTGTTTTTT

J gene: TRBJ2-7
D gene: NA
clone size: NA
V gene: TRBV20-1
CDR3 protein: CSAKQDTYEQYF
CDR3 DNA: TGCAGTGCCAAACAGGATACCTACGAGCAGTACTTC

J gene: TRBJ1-6
D gene: NA
clone size: few
V gene: TRBV7-2
CDR3 protein: CASSLRLRGAYNSPLHF
CDR3 DNA: TGTGCCAGCAGCTTAAGGTTGCGGGGGGCGTATAATTCACCCCTCCACTTT

J gene: TRBJ1-5
D gene: NA
clone size: NA
V gene: TRBV19
CDR3 protein: CASSSQVVPGNQPQHF
CDR3 DNA: TGTGCCAGTAGTAGCCAGGTGGTCCCCGGTAATCAGCCCCAGCATTTT

J gene: TRBJ1-1
D gene: NA
clone size: NA
V gene: TRBV12-3/TRBV12-4
CDR3 protein: CASSLAGRSPNTEAFF
CDR3 DNA: TGTGCCAGCAGTTTAGCGGGTCGCAGCCCGAACACTGAAGCTTTCTTT

J gene: TRBJ2-3
D gene: NA
clone size: NA
V gene: TRBV6-5
CDR3 protein: CASSYGPGSFTDTQYF
CDR3 DNA: TGTGCCAGCAGTTACGGGCCGGGGAGCTTCACAGATACGCAGTATTTT

J gene: TRBJ2-7
D gene: NA
clone size: once
V gene: TRBV6-8
CDR3 protein: CATRRGTAGTGNSYEQYF
CDR3 DNA: TGTGCCACCAGGAGAGGGACAGCCGGGACTGGAAATTCCTACGAGCAGTACTTC

J gene: TRBJ2-5
D gene: TRBD2
clone size: NA
V gene: TRBV12-3/TRBV12-4
CDR3 protein: CASNVAGGPGTQYF
CDR3 DNA: TGTGCCAGCAACGTAGCGGGAGGGCCCGGGACCCAGTACTTC

J gene: TRBJ2-3
D gene: NA
clone size: NA
V gene: TRBV4-1
CDR3 protein: CASSPVAATDTQYF
CDR3 DNA: TGCGCCAGCAGCCCCGTGGCAGCCACAGATACGCAGTATTTT

J gene: TRBJ2-3
D gene: NA
clone size: NA
V gene: TRBV7-9
CDR3 protein: CASSRHLGSTDTQYF
CDR3 DNA: TGTGCCAGCAGCCGTCATCTAGGTAGCACAGATACGCAGTATTTT

J gene: TRBJ2-1
D gene: TRBD2
clone size: NA
V gene: TRBV15
CDR3 protein: CATLGGYNEQFF
CDR3 DNA: TGTGCCACCCTGGGGGGGTACAATGAGCAGTTCTTC

J gene: TRBJ2-1
D gene: NA
clone size: many
V gene: TRBV12-3/TRBV12-4
CDR3 protein: CASSLRDNEQFF
CDR3 DNA: TGTGCCAGCAGTTTAAGGGACAATGAGCAGTTCTTC

J gene: TRBJ2-1
D gene: TRBD2
clone size: few
V gene: TRBV6-1
CDR3 protein: CASRVLGLAGLNEQFF
CDR3 DNA: TGTGCCAGCAGGGTCTTAGGGCTAGCGGGACTCAATGAGCAGTTCTTC

J gene: TRBJ2-6
D gene: NA
clone size: NA
V gene: TRBV7-9
CDR3 protein: CASSSQKSGANVLTF
CDR3 DNA: TGTGCCAGCAGCTCCCAGAAATCTGGGGCCAACGTCCTGACTTTC